This T cell receptor beta chain emerged from a study of T cells expressing NK-cell markers. About the research overall: Sorted T-cell subsets CD3+CD56+NKG2C+, CD3+CD56+NKG2C- and CD3+CD56-NKG2C+ were TCR beta-sequenced.

TCRdb reanalyzed the 5' RACE reads, giving one entry per CDR3 protein sequence and no DNA. This repertoire includes around 260,000 distinct CDR3 sequences. There are 15 residues in the CDR3. Germline-derived CDR1 and CDR2 are SGHAT and FQNNGV. This clonotype was obtained from a woman aged 18 to 75 in good health. The chain combines TRBV11-2 with TRBJ1-1; TCRdb's D call of TRBD1 is untestable without DNA. The sequenced sample consisted of blood T cells: a sorted CD56 or NKG2C T cell subset, CD4+ or CD8+ T cells, or bulk PBMC T cells (not recorded which). The CDR3 sequence: CASSLVGGMNTEAFF. The full variable domain, completed using reference TRBV11-2 and TRBJ1-1, is EAGVAQSPRYKIIEKRQSVAFWCNPISGHATLYWYQQILGQGPKLLIQFQNNGVVDDSQLPKDRFSAERLKGVDSTLKIQPAKLEDSAVYLCASSLVGGMNTEAFFGQGTRLTVV.